Ten or more counts support the clone carrying this T cell receptor (beta chain). The data were obtained in a study of low-dose radiotherapy and immunotherapy resistance in tumors. Study information: Cohort 1 patients were irradiated with 0.5 Gy fractions every 2 weeks to 6.5 Gy total. Ipilimumab 1 mg/kg every six weeks, together with nivolumab 240 mg every two weeks, was given intravenously to patients.

Time point specified: before trial treatment. Qualifying patients carried advanced solid tumors devoid of tumor-infiltrating lymphocytes. The germline V gene has CDR1 SGHVS and CDR2 FNYEAQ. This CDR3 is built from 15 residues. Losses at the gene ends were 2 bases for V and 4 bases for J; bases not matched to a gene: 5. Both TCRalpha and TCRbeta chains were reverse transcribed with V-gene-specific primers. For amplifying TCRs, the PCR ran for about 19 cycles with Phusion, which was used together with a constant-region primer and the adapter on the V primers. MiXCR, run by TCRdb on the reads, gives a single entry per CDR3 protein. Of 75,000 to 95,000 distinct CDR3 sequences listed, 9.4% were seen once; the top ten hold about 1%.

This material consisted of PBMCs, taken before treatment. The rearrangement uses TRBV7-6 and TRBJ2-1, with 7 bases lining up with TRBD1. This sequence originates from a male donor with prostate cancer. CDR3 DNA: TGTGCCAGCAGCTTAAAGGGACAGCCTTACAATGAGCAGTTCTTC. It encodes CASSLKGQPYNEQFF.